This T cell receptor beta chain derives from a study of read filtering for tumor transcriptome and immune sequencing. Study in general: Among patients, approximately 17 were male and approximately 15 female, aged roughly 47 to 90 (mean about 69).

The CDR3 extends over 15 amino acids. Trimming removed 0 bases from V and 3 bases from J, with 9 bases in between. Many counts were recorded for this clonotype. Molecular barcoded adaptors covering alpha/delta and beta/gamma chains were used on roughly 400 ng RNA. TCRdb recomputed calls from the reads with MiXCR, one row per CDR3 protein. The table shows fewer than 45,000 distinct CDR3 sequences, with around an eighth occurring only once. The clonotype comes from a donor over 35 with multiple myeloma. The chain joins TRBV12-3 or TRBV12-4 to TRBJ2-1; D is possibly TRBD2 (6 bases). Source material: a population of CD138-negative cells sorted from bone marrow. Here the CDR3 DNA reads TGTGCCAGCAGTTTAGCGGAGGGGCTCTACAATGAGCAGTTCTTC. Translation: CASSLAEGLYNEQFF.